Listed here are 10 T cell receptor beta chains from one sample, sequenced in a study of T cell responses to AZD1222 COVID-19 vaccine. TCRdb keeps only in-frame clones here, not all; method: immunoSEQ multiplex PCR. The sample holds 150,000 to 200,000 clones, more than 90% seen once. Sequenced material: peripheral blood, taken 28 days after the second dose of the MenACWY control vaccine. The receptors stem from an adult who received the MenACWY meningococcal vaccine as a control.

The J gene is TRBJ1-5, the V gene TRBV2; D perhaps matches TRBD1 (5 bases). The CDR3 totals 13 residues. Trimming took 6 bases from V and 6 from J, leaving 12 bases between them. From germline, CDR1 is SNHLY and CDR2 FYNNEI. The CDR3 DNA reads as TGTGCCAGCAGCAGGGATGTATCTCAGCCCCAGCATTTT. Residues: CASSRDVSQPQHF. The variable domain in full, completed from reference TRBV2 and TRBJ1-5, reads EPEVTQTPSHQVTQMGQEVILRCVPISNHLYFYWYRQILGQKVEFLVSFYNNEISEKSEIFDDQFSVERPDGSNFTLKIRSTKLEDSAMYFCASSRDVSQPQHFGDGTRLSIL.

This clone was seen once. The rearrangement joins TRBV11-3 to TRBJ1-4, with a tentative D call TRBD1 (5 bases). Germline V gives CDR1 SGHNT, CDR2 YENEEA. This CDR3 contains 14 residues. Trimming pared 5 bases from V and 1 base from J, leaving 8 bases between. DNA of the CDR3: TGTGCCAGCAGCACAGGCGGAACTAATGAAAAACTGTTTTTT. Residues: CASSTGGTNEKLFF.

The rearrangement uses TRBV6-5 and TRBJ2-1; 8 nucleotides align to TRBD1. CDR1 and CDR2 (germline): MNHEY, SVGAGI. This CDR3 spans 12 amino acids. Losses at the gene ends were 6 bases for V and 9 bases for J; bases not matched to a gene: 4. The CDR3 is CASRYTGGEQFF. CDR3 DNA sequence: TGTGCCAGCAGGTATACAGGGGGTGAGCAGTTCTTC.

The chain uses TRBV5-1 and TRBJ1-2, with D hard to call. Trimming removed 3 bases from V and 2 bases from J, with 11 bases in between. The V gene's germline CDR1 is SGHRS and CDR2 YFSETQ. The CDR3 has 14 residues. CDR3 region: CASSWGTANYGYTF. For the CDR3, the DNA is TGCGCCAGCAGCTGGGGAACAGCCAACTATGGCTACACCTTC.

Only one count was recorded for this clone. The chain combines TRBV11-2 with TRBJ2-5; 12 positions match TRBD2. Germline V gene lookup returns CDR1 SGHAT and CDR2 FQNNGV. Losses at the gene ends were 5 bases for V and 2 bases for J; bases not matched to a gene: 15. This CDR3 is 19 amino acids long. CDR3 region: CASSGLAGLPSGSQETQYF. In nucleotides, the CDR3 is TGTGCCAGCAGCGGACTAGCGGGACTCCCCAGCGGGAGTCAAGAGACCCAGTACTTC. Full variable domain (rest looked up from reference TRBV11-2 and TRBJ2-5): EAGVAQSPRYKIIEKRQSVAFWCNPISGHATLYWYQQILGQGPKLLIQFQNNGVVDDSQLPKDRFSAERLKGVDSTLKIQPAKLEDSAVYLCASSGLAGLPSGSQETQYFGPGTRLLVL.

The chain has TRBV27 and TRBJ1-3, with D unclear. CDR3 length equals 14 residues. The ends were cut back, 3 bases at V and 1 base at J, with 7 bases in the middle. From germline, CDR1 is MNHEY and CDR2 SMNVEV (reference sequence). The CDR3, as DNA: TGTGCCAGCAGTTTCCTCGGGTCTGGAAACACCATATATTTT. The encoded protein is CASSFLGSGNTIYF.

V and J are TRBV28 and TRBJ1-2; D is ambiguous. Per the germline V gene, CDR1 is MDHEN and CDR2 is SYDVKM. Trimming removed 5 bases at V and 7 bases at J, with 11 bases between. The CDR3 runs to 12 residues. The CDR3 DNA follows: TGTGCCAGCAGTCTAGGAATGGGTGGCTACACCTTC. It codes for CASSLGMGGYTF.

The chain recombines TRBV9 with TRBJ1-2; a possible D gene is TRBD1 (5 bases). Trimming took 0 bases from V and 0 from J, leaving 9 bases between them. Per the germline V gene, CDR1 is SGDLS and CDR2 is YYNGEE. The CDR3 spans 15 residues. The CDR3 DNA sequence: TGTGCCAGCAGCGTAGGGTCAGGGCCTAACTATGGCTACACCTTC. The encoded protein is CASSVGSGPNYGYTF.

This chain connects TRBV5-1 to TRBJ1-2, with 7 bases fitting TRBD1. The CDR3 consists of 14 residues. Per germline, CDR1 SGHRS and CDR2 YFSETQ. Unmatched junction bases numbered 3, after V lost 0 bases and J lost 4 bases. In nucleotides, the CDR3 is TGCGCCAGCAGCTTGGAGGCAGGGGGCTATGGCTACACCTTC. Its protein is CASSLEAGGYGYTF.

The chain joins TRBV5-6 to TRBJ1-3; D may be TRBD1 (6 bases). The CDR3 totals 17 residues. Trimming stripped 2 bases from V and 0 bases from J, with 15 bases between. The germline CDR1 and CDR2 sequences are SGHDT and YYEEEE. The CDR3 bases are TGTGCCAGCAGCTTAGGTGACAGGACCTACTCTGGAAACACCATATATTTT. Translation gives CASSLGDRTYSGNTIYF.